This passage covers 20 T cell receptor beta chains from one sample sequenced in a study of T cell clones after liver transplantation. Clones were read by immunoSEQ multiplex PCR, and TCRdb kept only the in-frame ones, dropping some. The sample records 55,000 to 75,000 clones, less than 85% being singletons. The specimen comprised CD4+ T cells from blood, sampled at the approximately 16-month timepoint. These receptors originate from a human patient who received a liver transplant. Some of these T cells may belong to the graft donor.

This chain connects TRBV6-5 to TRBJ2-5, with TRBD2 identical over 9 bases. Germline V gene lookup returns CDR1 MNHEY and CDR2 SVGAGI. This CDR3 has 15 amino acids. J lost 2 bases, V lost 2 bases, and 3 bases had no gene match. CDR3: CASSYGLAGQETQYF. The DNA for the CDR3 is TGTGCCAGCAGTTACGGTCTAGCGGGACAAGAGACCCAGTACTTC.

V usage is TRBV30 and J usage is TRBJ2-1; 9 positions match TRBD2. This CDR3 is 16 amino acids long. The V segment lost 2 bases and the J segment 0 bases; nucleotides outside the gene matches: 5. Germline values: CDR1 GTSNPN, CDR2 SVGIG (reference sequence). This CDR3 is CAWSFSGRGSYNEQFF. Written as DNA, the CDR3 is TGTGCCTGGAGTTTTAGCGGGAGAGGCTCCTACAATGAGCAGTTCTTC.

As DNA, the CDR3 is TGTGCCAGCAGGGGTGGGGAGTCAGGGGCCAACGTCCTGACTTTC. Encoded protein: CASRGGESGANVLTF. The chain couples TRBV6-5 to TRBJ2-6; perhaps TRBD2 as D (5 bases). V lost 6 bases and J lost 4, with 13 bases in between. CDR3 length: 15 residues. CDR1 is MNHEY, CDR2 SVGAGI, per germline.

The CDR3 reads CASSFLALAGSGELFF. CDR3 DNA: TGTGCCAGCAGCTTCTTGGCACTAGCGGGATCCGGGGAGCTGTTTTTT. The V call is TRBV7-2, the J call TRBJ2-2, with 10 bases fitting TRBD2. Germline-derived CDR1 and CDR2 are SGHTA and FQGNSA. V lost 3 bases to trimming and J lost 6 bases; unmatched junction nucleotides: 7. The CDR3 runs 16 residues.

The chain uses TRBV6-1 and TRBJ1-5, with D perhaps TRBD1 (5 bases). The ends were cut back, 3 bases at V and 7 bases at J, with 13 bases in the middle. Germline CDR1 and CDR2: MNHNS and SASEGT. There are 14 residues in the CDR3. The CDR3 nucleotides are TGTGCCAGCAGTGATGGGACTCCATACCAGCCCCAGCATTTT. Translation: CASSDGTPYQPQHF.

CDR3 nucleotides: TGTGCCAGCAGCGCATACGGGGGGGCCGCAGATACGCAGTATTTT. Its protein is CASSAYGGAADTQYF. V gene TRBV7-6 combines with J gene TRBJ2-3, with TRBD2 matching over 8 bases. Germline V gene lookup returns CDR1 SGHVS and CDR2 FNYEAQ. J lost 4 bases, V lost 5 bases, and 8 bases had no gene match. The CDR3 runs 15 residues.

The chain combines TRBV19 with TRBJ2-3; D unresolved. The CDR3 runs 15 residues. CDR1 and CDR2 (germline): LNHDA, SQIVND (reference sequence). Trimming took off 6 bases at V and 4 bases at J, with 17 bases between the two ends. The CDR3 DNA reads TGTGCCAGTAGCCCTAGGCCATTTCGGGCAGATACGCAGTATTTT. This codes for CASSPRPFRADTQYF.

The chain is built from TRBV15 and TRBJ2-5; tentatively, D is TRBD1 or TRBD2 (5 bases each). The germline V gene has CDR1 LNHNV and CDR2 YYDKDF (reference sequence). V was pared by 3 bases and J by 3 bases, with 8 bases between. The CDR3 loop spans 13 amino acids. DNA for the CDR3: TGTGCCACCAGCAGGGGACCAAAAGAGACCCAGTACTTC. Its translation is CATSRGPKETQYF.

The V call is TRBV19, the J call TRBJ2-1, with 8 bases matching TRBD2. CDR1 and CDR2 (germline): LNHDA, SQIVND (reference sequence). V shed 4 bases and J 4 bases; nucleotides not matched to a gene: 9. CDR3 length: 16 residues. Here the CDR3 DNA reads TGTGCCAGTAGTACACCGACTAGCGCTTTATACAATGAGCAGTTCTTC. It yields the protein CASSTPTSALYNEQFF.

The V gene is TRBV5-1, the J gene TRBJ2-1, with 11 bases identical to TRBD1. V dropped 0 bases and J dropped 7; count of bases not matched to a gene: 9. The germline CDR1 and CDR2 sequences are SGHRS and YFSETQ. This CDR3 is built from 17 residues. The CDR3 sequence is CASSLGTGGLMRNEQFF. CDR3 nucleotide sequence: TGCGCCAGCAGCTTGGGGACAGGGGGCCTTATGCGGAATGAGCAGTTCTTC.

This clone appeared once. The chain uses TRBV6-6 and TRBJ1-6, with 7 bases lining up with TRBD1. The CDR3 length is 15 residues. From germline, CDR1 is MNHNY and CDR2 SVGAGI (reference sequence). Trimming cost V 5 bases and J 5 bases; bases outside gene matches: 6. The CDR3 loop reads CASSAGQTNNSPLHF. CDR3 coding DNA: TGTGCCAGCAGTGCGGGACAGACAAATAATTCACCCCTCCACTTT.

This clone has a handful of counts. The chain has TRBV11-2 and TRBJ1-2; D call uncertain. Germline V gene lookup returns CDR1 SGHAT and CDR2 FQNNGV. The CDR3 extends over 12 amino acids. Trimming removed 5 bases from V and 1 base from J, with 5 bases in between. CDR3 nucleotides: TGTGCCAGCAGCAGGGTTAACTATGGCTACACCTTC. This encodes CASSRVNYGYTF.

The chain combines TRBV7-8 with TRBJ2-1, with 7 bases aligning to TRBD2. This CDR3 region has 15 residues. The J segment lost 8 bases and the V segment lost 7 bases, leaving 14 bases of the junction unmatched. CDR1 and CDR2 from the germline V gene are SGHVS and FQNEAQ. The CDR3: CASIKWGGSRDEQFF. Written as DNA, the CDR3 is TGTGCCAGCATCAAATGGGGCGGGAGTAGGGATGAGCAGTTCTTC.

The V call is TRBV9, the J call TRBJ2-1; TRBD2 matches at 10 bases. J was trimmed by 8 bases and V by 0 bases; bases with no gene match: 2. Germline values: CDR1 SGDLS, CDR2 YYNGEE. The CDR3 loop spans 14 amino acids. For the CDR3, the DNA is TGTGCCAGCAGCGTAGGGACTAGCGGCTATGAGCAGTTCTTC. Protein product: CASSVGTSGYEQFF.

The chain carries TRBV21-1 and TRBJ2-4; the table's D call TRBD1 went unverified against the DNA. TRBV21-1 is noted as a pseudogene. The CDR3 is made up of 16 amino acids. The CDR3 reads CASSKGETGGKNIQYF. In DNA, the CDR3 is TGTGCCAGCAGCAAGGGGGAGACAGGAGGCAAAAACATTCAGTACTTC.

Concerning this clone itself: This specimen includes other DNA sequences encoding the same CDR3. CDR3 residues: CASSRGRIYGYTF. CDR3 in DNA: TGTGCCAGCAGTAGGGGGCGGATATATGGCTACACCTTC. J is TRBJ1-2 and V is TRBV27, with 7 bases that match TRBD1. V gave up 5 bases and J gave up 5 bases; unmatched junction bases: 5. Per germline, CDR1 MNHEY and CDR2 SMNVEV (reference sequence). This CDR3 comprises 13 residues.

In DNA, the CDR3 is TGTGCCAGCAGCTCAGACAGGGGTTATAGCAATCAGCCCCAGCATTTT. Amino acids: CASSSDRGYSNQPQHF. This chain joins TRBV5-8 and TRBJ1-5; the match to TRBD1 covers 8 bases. The ends lost 3 bases at V and 0 bases at J; junction bases unmatched: 5. CDR1 and CDR2 from the germline V gene are SGHTS and YDEGEE. This CDR3 has 16 amino acids.

This chain joins TRBV7-2 and TRBJ2-3; TRBD2 matches at 15 bases. Trimming at V came to 5 bases and at J to 0 bases, leaving 3 bases not matched to a gene. The CDR3 contains 17 residues. Germline V gives CDR1 SGHTA, CDR2 FQGNSA. In DNA form, the CDR3 reads TGTGCCAGCAGCGGACTAGCGGGGGGGCCAAGCACAGATACGCAGTATTTT. Its translation is CASSGLAGGPSTDTQYF.

This clone has more than one count but fewer than ten. The chain is built from TRBV30 and TRBJ1-1; a weak D match, TRBD1 (5 bases). Germline assignment: CDR1 GTSNPN and CDR2 SVGIG (reference sequence). This CDR3 has 17 residues. Trimming left V 0 bases short and J 3 bases short, with 20 bases between. CDR3 bases: TGTGCCTGGAGTGTAAAGCTCCGAGCAGGGCGGGACACTGAAGCTTTCTTT. Translated, it gives CAWSVKLRAGRDTEAFF.

The J gene is TRBJ1-1, the V gene TRBV7-2; possibly TRBD1 for D (6 bases). The CDR3 consists of 15 residues. Trimming shortened V by 2 bases and J by 3 bases, and 13 bases separated the two germline ends. Germline V gene lookup returns CDR1 SGHTA and CDR2 FQGNSA. The CDR3 is CASSLPPDRYTEAFF. The DNA of the CDR3 is TGTGCCAGCAGCTTACCCCCAGACAGGTACACTGAAGCTTTCTTT.